This note documents a single T cell receptor (beta chain) sequence. Its antigen is undetermined. The data were produced by immunoSEQ multiplex PCR, yet TCRdb's version contains in-frame clones alone and is incomplete. The sample includes approximately 140,000 clones, more than 85% of them seen just once. These data come from a study of T cell responses to AZD1222 COVID-19 vaccine. Study findings and constraints: Spike-wide coverage was observed for vaccine-associated CD4 TCRs, with dominant responses at 160-218 and 743-854.

The CDR3 contains 14 residues. With 1 base removed from V and 8 bases from J, the gap between germline ends came to 14 bases. Per the germline V gene, CDR1 is SGHTA and CDR2 is FQGTGA. Specimen: peripheral blood, collected 28 days after the second AZD1222 dose. V usage is TRBV7-3 and J usage is TRBJ1-1; tentative D call: TRBD1 (5 bases). The TCR comes from an adult who received the AZD1222 COVID-19 vaccine. Here the CDR3 DNA reads TGTGCCAGCAGCTTAATTGGGGGGAGCACAGAAGCTTTCTTT. Protein product: CASSLIGGSTEAFF.